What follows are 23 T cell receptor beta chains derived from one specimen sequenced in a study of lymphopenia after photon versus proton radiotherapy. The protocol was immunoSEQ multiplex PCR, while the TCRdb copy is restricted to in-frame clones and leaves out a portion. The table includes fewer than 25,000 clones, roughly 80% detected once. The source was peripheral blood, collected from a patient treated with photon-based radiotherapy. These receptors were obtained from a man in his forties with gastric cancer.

In DNA form, the CDR3 reads TGTGCCAGCAGCGGAGGACTTAATGAAAAACTGTTTTTT. This translates into CASSGGLNEKLFF. The chain combines TRBV5-6 with TRBJ1-4; D is unresolved. V lost 4 bases and J lost 4, with 8 bases in between. Germline CDR1 is SGHDT and CDR2 is YYEEEE. The CDR3 is 13 residues long.

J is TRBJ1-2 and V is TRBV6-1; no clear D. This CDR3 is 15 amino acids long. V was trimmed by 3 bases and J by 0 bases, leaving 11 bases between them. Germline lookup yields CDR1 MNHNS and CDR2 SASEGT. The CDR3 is CASSETPGPNYGYTF. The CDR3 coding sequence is TGTGCCAGCAGTGAGACCCCGGGCCCTAACTATGGCTACACCTTC.

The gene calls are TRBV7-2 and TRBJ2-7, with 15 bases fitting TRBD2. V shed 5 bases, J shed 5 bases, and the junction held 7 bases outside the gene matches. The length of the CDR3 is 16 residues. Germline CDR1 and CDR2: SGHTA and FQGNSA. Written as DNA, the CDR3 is TGTGCCAGCAGCCCCCCGGGACTAGCGGGGGGTGACGAGCAGTACTTC. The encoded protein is CASSPPGLAGGDEQYF.

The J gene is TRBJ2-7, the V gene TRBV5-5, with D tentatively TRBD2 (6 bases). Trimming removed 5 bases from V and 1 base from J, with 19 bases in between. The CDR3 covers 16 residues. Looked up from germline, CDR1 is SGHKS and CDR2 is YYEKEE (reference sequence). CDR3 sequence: CASSRGPPGASYEQYF. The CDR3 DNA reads TGTGCCAGCAGTCGTGGGCCCCCGGGAGCATCCTACGAGCAGTACTTC.

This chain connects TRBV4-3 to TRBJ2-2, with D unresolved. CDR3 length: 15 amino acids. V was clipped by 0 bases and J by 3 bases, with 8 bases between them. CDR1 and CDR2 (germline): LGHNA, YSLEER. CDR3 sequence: CASSQEVTYTGELFF. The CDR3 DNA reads TGCGCCAGCAGCCAAGAGGTCACCTACACCGGGGAGCTGTTTTTT.

The CDR3 nucleotides read TGTGCCAGCAGCAGACCCCCGACCAGGGGACACAATTCACCCCTCCACTTT. Its translation: CASSRPPTRGHNSPLHF. The gene calls are TRBV7-9 and TRBJ1-6; TRBD1 is a possible D gene (6 bases). The ends were cut back, 5 bases at V and 7 bases at J, with 21 bases in the middle. The CDR3 spans 17 residues. From germline, CDR1 is SEHNR and CDR2 FQNEAQ (reference sequence).

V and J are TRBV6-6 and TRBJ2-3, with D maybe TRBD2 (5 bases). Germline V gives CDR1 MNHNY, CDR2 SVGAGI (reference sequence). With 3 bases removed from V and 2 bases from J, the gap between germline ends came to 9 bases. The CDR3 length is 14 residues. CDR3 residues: CASSYRTDTDTQYF. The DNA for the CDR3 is TGTGCCAGCAGTTATAGGACTGACACAGATACGCAGTATTTT.

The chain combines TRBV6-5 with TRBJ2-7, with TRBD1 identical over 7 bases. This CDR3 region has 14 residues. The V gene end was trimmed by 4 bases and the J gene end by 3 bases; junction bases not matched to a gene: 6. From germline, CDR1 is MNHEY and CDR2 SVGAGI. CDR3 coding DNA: TGTGCCAGCAGTTCAGGGGGATCCCTCTACGAGCAGTACTTC. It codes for CASSSGGSLYEQYF.

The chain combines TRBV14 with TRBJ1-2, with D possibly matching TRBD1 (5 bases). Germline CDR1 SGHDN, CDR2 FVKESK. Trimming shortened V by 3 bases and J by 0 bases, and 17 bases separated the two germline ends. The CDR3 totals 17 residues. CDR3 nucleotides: TGTGCCAGCAGCCAGGCGAGGGGACTGAGAGCTAACTATGGCTACACCTTC. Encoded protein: CASSQARGLRANYGYTF.

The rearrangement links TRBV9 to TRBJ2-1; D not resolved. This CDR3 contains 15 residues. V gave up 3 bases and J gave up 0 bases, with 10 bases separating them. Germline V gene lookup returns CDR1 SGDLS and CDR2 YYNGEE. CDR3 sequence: CASSGRKSSYNEQFF. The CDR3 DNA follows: TGTGCCAGCAGCGGGCGGAAGAGCTCCTACAATGAGCAGTTCTTC.

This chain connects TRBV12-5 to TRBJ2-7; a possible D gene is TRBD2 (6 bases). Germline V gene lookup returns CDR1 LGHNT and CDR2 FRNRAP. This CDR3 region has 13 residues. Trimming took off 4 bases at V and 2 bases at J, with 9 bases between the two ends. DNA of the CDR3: TGTGCTAGTGGTTCGGGACTTCCCTACGAGCAGTACTTC. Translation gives CASGSGLPYEQYF.

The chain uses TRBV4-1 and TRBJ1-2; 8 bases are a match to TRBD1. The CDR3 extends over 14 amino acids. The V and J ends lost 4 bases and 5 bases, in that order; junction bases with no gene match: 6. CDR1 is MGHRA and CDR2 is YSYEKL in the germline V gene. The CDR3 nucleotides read TGCGCCAGCAGCCCTAGCGGGACAGGATATGGCTACACCTTC. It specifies CASSPSGTGYGYTF.

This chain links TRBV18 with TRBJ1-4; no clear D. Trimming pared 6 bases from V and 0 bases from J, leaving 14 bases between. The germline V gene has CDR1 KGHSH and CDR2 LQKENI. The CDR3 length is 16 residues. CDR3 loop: CASSPSRGTTNEKLFF. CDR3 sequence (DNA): TGTGCCAGCTCCCCCTCTAGAGGGACAACTAATGAAAAACTGTTTTTT.

CDR3 protein: CASSLTRQVLGYTF. The CDR3 region has the DNA TGTGCCAGCAGCTTAACCCGACAGGTCTTGGGCTACACCTTC. The chain uses TRBV7-3 and TRBJ1-2; tentatively, D is TRBD1 (6 bases). V was cut by 0 bases and J by 8 bases, with 13 bases left in between. The CDR3 extends over 14 amino acids. CDR1 is SGHTA and CDR2 is FQGTGA in the germline V gene.

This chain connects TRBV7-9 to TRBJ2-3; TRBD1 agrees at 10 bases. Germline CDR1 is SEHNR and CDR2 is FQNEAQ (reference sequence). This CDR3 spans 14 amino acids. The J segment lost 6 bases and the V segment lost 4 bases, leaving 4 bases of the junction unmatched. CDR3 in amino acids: CASSSGTGADTQYF. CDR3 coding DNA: TGTGCCAGCAGCTCGGGGACAGGGGCGGATACGCAGTATTTT.

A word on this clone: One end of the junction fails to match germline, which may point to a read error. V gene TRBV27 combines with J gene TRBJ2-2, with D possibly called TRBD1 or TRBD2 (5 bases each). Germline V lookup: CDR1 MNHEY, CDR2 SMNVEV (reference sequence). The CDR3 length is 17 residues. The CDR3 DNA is TGTGCCAGCAGTTTCGCCCGGAGACAGAACGAACACCGGGGAGCTGTTTTT. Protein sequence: CASSFARRQNEHRGAVF.

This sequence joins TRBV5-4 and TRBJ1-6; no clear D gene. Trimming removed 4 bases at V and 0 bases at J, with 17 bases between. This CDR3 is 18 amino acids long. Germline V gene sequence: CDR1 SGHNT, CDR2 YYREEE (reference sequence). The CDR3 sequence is CASSTHTTPYSYNSPLHF. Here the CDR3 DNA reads TGTGCCAGCAGCACGCACACAACTCCATACTCCTATAATTCACCCCTCCACTTT.

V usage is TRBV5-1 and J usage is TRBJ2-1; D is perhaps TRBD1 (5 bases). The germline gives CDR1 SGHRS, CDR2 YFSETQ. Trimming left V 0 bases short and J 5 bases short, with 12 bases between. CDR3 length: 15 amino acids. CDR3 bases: TGCGCCAGCAGCTTGGGGGGCGTGGGGCACAATGAGCAGTTCTTC. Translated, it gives CASSLGGVGHNEQFF.

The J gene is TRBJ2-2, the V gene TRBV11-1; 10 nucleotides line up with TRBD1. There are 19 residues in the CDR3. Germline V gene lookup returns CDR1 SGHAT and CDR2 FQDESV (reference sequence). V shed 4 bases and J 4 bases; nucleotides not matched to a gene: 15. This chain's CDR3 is CASSSGQGGSPRGTGELFF. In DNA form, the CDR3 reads TGTGCCAGCAGCTCAGGACAGGGGGGTTCTCCCCGGGGCACCGGGGAGCTGTTTTTT.

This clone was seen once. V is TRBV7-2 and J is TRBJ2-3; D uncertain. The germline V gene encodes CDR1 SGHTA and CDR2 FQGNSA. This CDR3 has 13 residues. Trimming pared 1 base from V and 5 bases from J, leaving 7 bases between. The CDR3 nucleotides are TGTGCCAGCAGCTTAGGTCCCGGAGATACGCAGTATTTT. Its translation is CASSLGPGDTQYF.

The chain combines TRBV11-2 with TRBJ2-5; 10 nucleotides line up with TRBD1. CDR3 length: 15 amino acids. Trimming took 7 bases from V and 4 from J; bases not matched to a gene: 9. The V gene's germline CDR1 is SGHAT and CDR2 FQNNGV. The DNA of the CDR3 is TGTGCCAGCACCCCCAGGACAGGGGGGCGAGAGACCCAGTACTTC. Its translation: CASTPRTGGRETQYF.

The CDR3 reads CASSDVGRWEQYF. The CDR3 DNA is TGTGCCAGCAGTGACGTAGGTCGTTGGGAGCAGTACTTC. The chain uses TRBV2 and TRBJ2-7; D not certain. The CDR3 extends over 13 amino acids. The germline CDR1 and CDR2 sequences are SNHLY and FYNNEI. Deletions cut 3 bases from V and 7 bases from J, with 13 bases between.

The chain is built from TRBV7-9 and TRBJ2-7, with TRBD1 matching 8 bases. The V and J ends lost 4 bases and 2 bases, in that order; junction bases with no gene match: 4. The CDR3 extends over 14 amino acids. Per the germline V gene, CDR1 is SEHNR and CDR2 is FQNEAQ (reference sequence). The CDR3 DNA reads TGTGCCAGCAGCTCCACAGGGGGGCCCTACGAGCAGTACTTC. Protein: CASSSTGGPYEQYF. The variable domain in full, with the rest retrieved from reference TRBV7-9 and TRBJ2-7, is DTGVSQNPRHKITKRGQNVTFRCDPISEHNRLYWYRQTLGQGPEFLTYFQNEAQLEKSRLLSDRFSAERPKGSFSTLEIQRTEQGDSAMYLCASSSTGGPYEQYFGPGTRLTVT.